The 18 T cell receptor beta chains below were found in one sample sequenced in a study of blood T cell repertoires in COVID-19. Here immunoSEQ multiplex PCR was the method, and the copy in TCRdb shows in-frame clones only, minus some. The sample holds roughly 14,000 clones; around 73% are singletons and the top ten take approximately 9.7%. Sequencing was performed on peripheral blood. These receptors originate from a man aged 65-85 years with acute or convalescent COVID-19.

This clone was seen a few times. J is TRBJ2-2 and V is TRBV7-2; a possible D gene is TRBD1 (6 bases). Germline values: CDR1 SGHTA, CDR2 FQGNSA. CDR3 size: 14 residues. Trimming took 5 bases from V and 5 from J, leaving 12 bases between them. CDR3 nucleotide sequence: TGTGCCAGCAGCCGGGGACACACGACCGGGGAGCTGTTTTTT. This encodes CASSRGHTTGELFF. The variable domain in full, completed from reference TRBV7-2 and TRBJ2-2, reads GAGVSQSPSNKVTEKGKDVELRCDPISGHTALYWYRQSLGQGLEFLIYFQGNSAPDKSGLPSDRFSAERTGGSVSTLTIQRTQQEDSAVYLCASSRGHTTGELFFGEGSRLTVL.

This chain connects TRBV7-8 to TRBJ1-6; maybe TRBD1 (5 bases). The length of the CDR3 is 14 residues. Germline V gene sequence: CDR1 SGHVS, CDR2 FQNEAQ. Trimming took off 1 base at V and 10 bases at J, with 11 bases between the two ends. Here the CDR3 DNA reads TGTGCCAGCAGCTTAGTTGGGACTAAATCACCCCTCCACTTT. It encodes CASSLVGTKSPLHF.

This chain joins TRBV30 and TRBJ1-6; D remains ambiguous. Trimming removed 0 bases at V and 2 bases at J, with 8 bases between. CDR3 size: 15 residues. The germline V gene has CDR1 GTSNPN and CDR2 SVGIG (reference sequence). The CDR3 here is CAWSVSAAYNSPLHF. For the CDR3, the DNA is TGTGCCTGGAGTGTGTCCGCGGCCTATAATTCACCCCTCCACTTT.

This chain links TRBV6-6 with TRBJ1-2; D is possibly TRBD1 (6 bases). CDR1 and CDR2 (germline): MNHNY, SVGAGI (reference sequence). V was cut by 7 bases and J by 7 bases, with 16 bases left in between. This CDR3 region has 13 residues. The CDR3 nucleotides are TGTGCCAGCATTGGGGCAGGGGCGGGTGGCTACACCTTC. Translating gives CASIGAGAGGYTF.

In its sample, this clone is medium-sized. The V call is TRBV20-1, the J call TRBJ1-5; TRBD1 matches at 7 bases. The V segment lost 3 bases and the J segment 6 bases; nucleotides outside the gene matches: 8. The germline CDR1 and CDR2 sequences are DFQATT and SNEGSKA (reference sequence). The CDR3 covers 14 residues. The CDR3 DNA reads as TGCAGTGCTAGTTCTAAGCCAGGGGGTCAGCCCCAGCATTTT. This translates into CSASSKPGGQPQHF.

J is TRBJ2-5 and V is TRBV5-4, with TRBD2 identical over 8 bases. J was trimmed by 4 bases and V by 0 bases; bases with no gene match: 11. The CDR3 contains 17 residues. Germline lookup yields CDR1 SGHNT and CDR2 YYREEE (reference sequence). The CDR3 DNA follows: TGTGCCAGCAGCTTGGAGGGGCTAGCGGCGGGGGGAGAGACCCAGTACTTC. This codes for CASSLEGLAAGGETQYF.

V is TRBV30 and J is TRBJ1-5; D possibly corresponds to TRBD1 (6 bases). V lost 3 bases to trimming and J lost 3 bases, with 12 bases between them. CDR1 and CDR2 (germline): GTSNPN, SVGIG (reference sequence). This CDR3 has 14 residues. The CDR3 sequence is CAWSPQGINQPQHF. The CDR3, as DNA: TGTGCCTGGAGCCCCCAGGGGATCAATCAGCCCCAGCATTTT.

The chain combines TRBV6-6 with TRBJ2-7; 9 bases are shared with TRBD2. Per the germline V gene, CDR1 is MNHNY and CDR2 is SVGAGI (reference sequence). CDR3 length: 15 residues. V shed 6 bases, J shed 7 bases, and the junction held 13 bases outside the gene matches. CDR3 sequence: CASSPGTSRSWEQYF. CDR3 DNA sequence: TGTGCCAGCAGCCCCGGGACTAGCAGGTCGTGGGAGCAGTACTTC.

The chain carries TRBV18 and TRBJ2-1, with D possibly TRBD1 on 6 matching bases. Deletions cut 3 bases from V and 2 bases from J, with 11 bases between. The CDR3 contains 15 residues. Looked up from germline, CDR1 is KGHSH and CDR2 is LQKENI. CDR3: CASSPGQRTYNEQFF. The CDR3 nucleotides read TGTGCCAGCTCACCCGGACAGCGAACCTACAATGAGCAGTTCTTC.

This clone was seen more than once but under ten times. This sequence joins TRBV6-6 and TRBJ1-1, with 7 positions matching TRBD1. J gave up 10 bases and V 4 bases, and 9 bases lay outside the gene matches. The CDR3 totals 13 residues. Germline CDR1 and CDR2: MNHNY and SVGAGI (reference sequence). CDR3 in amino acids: CASSFDTGAAAFF. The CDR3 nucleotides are TGTGCCAGCAGTTTTGACACAGGGGCGGCAGCTTTCTTT.

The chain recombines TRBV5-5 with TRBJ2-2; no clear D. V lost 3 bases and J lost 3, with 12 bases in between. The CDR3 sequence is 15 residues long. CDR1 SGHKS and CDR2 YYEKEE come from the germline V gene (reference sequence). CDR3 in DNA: TGTGCCAGCAGCTCTGCAGGTTTTCACACCGGGGAGCTGTTTTTT. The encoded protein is CASSSAGFHTGELFF.

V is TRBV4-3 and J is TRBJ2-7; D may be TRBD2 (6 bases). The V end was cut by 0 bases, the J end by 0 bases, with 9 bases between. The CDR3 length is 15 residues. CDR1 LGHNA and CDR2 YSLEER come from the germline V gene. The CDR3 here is CASSQDSGSSYEQYF. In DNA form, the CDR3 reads TGCGCCAGCAGCCAAGATAGCGGTAGCTCCTACGAGCAGTACTTC.

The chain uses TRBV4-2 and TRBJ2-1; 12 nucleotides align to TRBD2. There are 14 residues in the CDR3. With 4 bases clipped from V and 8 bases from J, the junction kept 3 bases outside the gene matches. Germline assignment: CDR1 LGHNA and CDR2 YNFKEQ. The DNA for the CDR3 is TGTGCCAGCAGCCGACTAGCGGGAGATGATGAGCAGTTCTTC. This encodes CASSRLAGDDEQFF.

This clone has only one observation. The CDR3: CASSQGLTTGELFF. The CDR3 DNA is TGTGCCAGCAGCCAGGGCCTTACGACCGGGGAGCTGTTTTTT. The J gene is TRBJ2-2, the V gene TRBV7-9; tentatively, D is TRBD1 (5 bases). From germline, CDR1 is SEHNR and CDR2 FQNEAQ (reference sequence). The CDR3 totals 14 residues. V dropped 5 bases and J dropped 5 bases, with 12 bases sitting between them.

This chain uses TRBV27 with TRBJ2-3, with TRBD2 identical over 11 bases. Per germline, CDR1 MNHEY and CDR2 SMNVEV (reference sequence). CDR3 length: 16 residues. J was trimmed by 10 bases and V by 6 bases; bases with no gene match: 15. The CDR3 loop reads CASRRPGTSGTGSQYF. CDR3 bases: TGTGCCAGCAGACGGCCTGGGACTAGCGGTACTGGGTCGCAGTATTTT.

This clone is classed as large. CDR3 sequence: CASSPAANNEQFF. The CDR3 region has the DNA TGTGCCAGCAGTCCTGCGGCCAACAATGAGCAGTTCTTC. This sequence joins TRBV9 and TRBJ2-1; D ambiguous. This CDR3 comprises 13 residues. In germline, CDR1 is SGDLS, CDR2 YYNGEE. Trimming cost V 5 bases and J 5 bases, with 11 bases left between them. The full variable domain, rest sourced from reference TRBV9 and TRBJ2-1, is DSGVTQTPKHLITATGQRVTLRCSPRSGDLSVYWYQQSLDQGLQFLIQYYNGEERAKGNILERFSAQQFPDLHSELNLSSLELGDSALYFCASSPAANNEQFFGPGTRLTVL.

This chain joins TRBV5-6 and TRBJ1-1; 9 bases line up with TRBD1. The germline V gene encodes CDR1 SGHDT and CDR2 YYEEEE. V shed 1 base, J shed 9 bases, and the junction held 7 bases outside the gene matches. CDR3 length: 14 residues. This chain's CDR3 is CASSLRQGGDKAFF. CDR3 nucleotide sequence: TGTGCCAGCAGCTTGAGACAGGGGGGTGATAAAGCTTTCTTT.

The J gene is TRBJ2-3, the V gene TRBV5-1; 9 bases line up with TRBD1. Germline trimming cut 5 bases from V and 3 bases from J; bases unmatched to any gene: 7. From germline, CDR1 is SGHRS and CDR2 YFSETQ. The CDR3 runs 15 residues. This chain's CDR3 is CASRQGARGTDTQYF. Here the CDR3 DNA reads TGCGCCAGCAGACAGGGGGCGCGGGGAACAGATACGCAGTATTTT.